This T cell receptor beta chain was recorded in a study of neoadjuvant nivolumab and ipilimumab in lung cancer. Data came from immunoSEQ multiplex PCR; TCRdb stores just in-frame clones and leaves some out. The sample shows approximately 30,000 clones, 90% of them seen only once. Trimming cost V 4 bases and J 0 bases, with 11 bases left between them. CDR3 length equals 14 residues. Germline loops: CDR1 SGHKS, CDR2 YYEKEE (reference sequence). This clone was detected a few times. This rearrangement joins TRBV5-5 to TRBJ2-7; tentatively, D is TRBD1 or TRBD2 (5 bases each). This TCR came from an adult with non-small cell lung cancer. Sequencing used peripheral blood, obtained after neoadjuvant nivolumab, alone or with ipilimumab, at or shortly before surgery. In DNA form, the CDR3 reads TGTGCCAGCAGCATCCGGGACGGCTCCTACGAGCAGTACTTC. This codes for CASSIRDGSYEQYF.